This TCR beta chain was identified during a study of Tregs in tolerant kidney transplant recipients. Study-level points and caveats: Tregs expanded with activated donor B cells seemed most donor-specific. No direct test of biological reproducibility was done here.

Unstimulated regulatory T cells (CD4+CD25+CD127-), CD4+CD25- non-regulatory cells, CD4 and CD8 cells were FACS-sorted from thawed PBMCs. Concerning this clone: Its cognate antigen is unknown.

Produced via immunoSEQ multiplex PCR; TCRdb's table is partial and in-frame only. The sample holds 200,000 to 300,000 clones; approximately 84% are singletons and the top ten take under 0.65%. The CDR3 has 15 amino acids. V was clipped by 4 bases and J by 7 bases, with 18 bases between them. The germline gives CDR1 LNHNV, CDR2 YYDKDF (reference sequence). Sequencing used CD4+ T cells from blood. This receptor was obtained from a human donor in good health. J is TRBJ2-3 and V is TRBV15; D may be TRBD2 (6 bases). This CDR3 is CATSKMEGSYYTQYF. DNA of the CDR3: TGTGCCACCAGCAAAATGGAGGGTTCGTATTATACGCAGTATTTT.